Each of the 21 T cell receptor beta chains below was sequenced from the same sample in a study of blood T cell repertoires in COVID-19. Repertoires were generated with immunoSEQ multiplex PCR, while TCRdb's copy carries only in-frame clones and drops some. This sample has 150,000 to 200,000 clones, with 82% found just once. Sequenced input: peripheral blood. The receptors were sampled from a woman between 35 and 50 years old with COVID-19, enrolled during active disease.

V gene TRBV5-4 combines with J gene TRBJ1-1; D may be TRBD1 (6 bases). Germline CDR1 and CDR2: SGHNT and YYREEE (reference sequence). The V end was cut by 4 bases, the J end by 7 bases, with 14 bases between. The CDR3 has 13 residues. The CDR3 protein is CASSPSEDSEAFF. CDR3 DNA: TGTGCCAGCAGCCCAAGTGAGGACAGTGAAGCTTTCTTT.

This chain uses TRBV18 with TRBJ2-3; D is perhaps TRBD2 (7 bases). V lost 8 bases and J 5 bases, leaving 11 bases between the germline ends. Germline-derived CDR1 and CDR2 are KGHSH and LQKENI. The CDR3 has 12 residues. This CDR3 is CASEGGGDTQYF. The DNA of the CDR3 is TGTGCCAGCGAAGGGGGGGGAGATACGCAGTATTTT.

V is TRBV27 and J is TRBJ1-6, with TRBD1 as a possible D gene (5 bases). The V and J ends lost 0 bases and 5 bases respectively, with 14 bases between them. The CDR3 loop spans 17 amino acids. CDR1 is MNHEY and CDR2 is SMNVEV in the germline V gene (reference sequence). The CDR3 sequence: CASSLSGGTGDNSPLHF. Here the CDR3 DNA reads TGTGCCAGCAGTTTATCCGGGGGAACTGGAGATAATTCACCCCTCCACTTT.

The chain joins TRBV7-8 to TRBJ2-7; no clear D gene. The germline V gene has CDR1 SGHVS and CDR2 FQNEAQ. This CDR3 contains 13 residues. The ends were cut back, 3 bases at V and 5 bases at J, with 11 bases in the middle. CDR3 amino acids: CASSFPPGDEQYF. In nucleotides, the CDR3 is TGTGCCAGCAGCTTCCCCCCGGGTGACGAGCAGTACTTC.

The V call is TRBV29-1, the J call TRBJ2-7; weak D call: TRBD2 (6 bases). This CDR3 has 13 amino acids. Trimming removed 6 bases from V and 4 bases from J, with 16 bases in between. Germline lookup yields CDR1 SQVTM and CDR2 ANQGSEA. CDR3 in amino acids: CSVPGEDKYEQYF. CDR3 DNA sequence: TGCAGCGTCCCCGGGGAGGACAAATACGAGCAGTACTTC.

The rearrangement links TRBV19 to TRBJ2-1; 9 bases align to TRBD2. Germline values: CDR1 LNHDA, CDR2 SQIVND (reference sequence). V gave up 2 bases and J gave up 9 bases; unmatched junction bases: 8. The CDR3 extends over 15 amino acids. CDR3 amino acids: CASSILAGMRGEQFF. The CDR3 DNA reads as TGTGCCAGTAGTATACTAGCGGGGATGAGGGGTGAGCAGTTCTTC.

The chain joins TRBV3-1 (or the pseudogene TRBV3-2) to TRBJ2-5; TRBD1 agrees at 7 bases. The CDR3 length is 14 residues. J lost 6 bases, V lost 3 bases, and 7 bases had no gene match. Germline V CDR1 and CDR2: LGHDT, YNNKEL (reference sequence). The CDR3 DNA reads TGTGCCAGCAGCCAGACAATACAGGGGCAGACCCAGTACTTC. Its translation: CASSQTIQGQTQYF.

V gene TRBV5-6 combines with J gene TRBJ1-4, with no clear D. V gave up 6 bases and J gave up 3 bases, with 15 bases separating them. The V gene's germline CDR1 is SGHDT and CDR2 YYEEEE. The CDR3 has 15 residues. The CDR3 is CASTLAGRPNEKLFF. The CDR3 DNA follows: TGTGCCAGCACCCTTGCCGGGAGACCTAATGAAAAACTGTTTTTT. Variable domain in full (rest from reference TRBV5-6 and TRBJ1-4): DAGVTQSPTHLIKTRGQQVTLRCSPKSGHDTVSWYQQALGQGPQFIFQYYEEEERQRGNFPDRFSGHQFPNYSSELNVNALLLGDSALYLCASTLAGRPNEKLFFGSGTQLSVL.

The J gene is TRBJ2-3, the V gene TRBV28; possibly TRBD1 for D (6 bases). Trimming took 3 bases from V and 6 from J, leaving 13 bases between them. In germline, CDR1 is MDHEN, CDR2 SYDVKM. This CDR3 is built from 14 residues. Written as DNA, the CDR3 is TGTGCCAGCAGTTTCCCCAGGGGACGCGATACGCAGTATTTT. Protein sequence: CASSFPRGRDTQYF.

This chain links TRBV5-1 with TRBJ2-1, with D possibly being TRBD1 (6 bases). The germline V gene encodes CDR1 SGHRS and CDR2 YFSETQ. V was clipped by 5 bases and J by 8 bases, with 14 bases between them. The CDR3 has 13 amino acids. The CDR3 sequence is CASRSGTMDEQFF. The CDR3, as DNA: TGCGCCAGCAGGTCCGGGACAATGGATGAGCAGTTCTTC.

The chain recombines TRBV7-9 with TRBJ2-1; D uncertain. Deletions cut 4 bases from V and 0 bases from J, with 13 bases between. CDR1 SEHNR and CDR2 FQNEAQ come from the germline V gene (reference sequence). The CDR3 runs to 16 residues. The chain's CDR3 is CASSSGRSSSYNEQFF. Written as DNA, the CDR3 is TGTGCCAGCAGCTCAGGCCGGTCGAGCTCCTACAATGAGCAGTTCTTC.

The gene calls are TRBV3-1 (or the pseudogene TRBV3-2) and TRBJ2-1, with D uncertain. Trimming removed 0 bases at V and 0 bases at J, with 6 bases between. CDR3 size: 15 residues. CDR1 and CDR2 from the germline V gene are LGHDT and YNNKEL (reference sequence). The CDR3 here is CASSQDLASYNEQFF. The CDR3, as DNA: TGTGCCAGCAGCCAAGATCTGGCCTCCTACAATGAGCAGTTCTTC.

This rearrangement joins TRBV2 to TRBJ1-1, with TRBD1 as a possible D gene (5 bases). Per germline, CDR1 SNHLY and CDR2 FYNNEI. Trimming pared 8 bases from V and 7 bases from J, leaving 11 bases between. The CDR3 consists of 11 residues. The CDR3 DNA reads as TGTGCCAGCGGCGCCGACAGTGAAGCTTTCTTT. It is translated as CASGADSEAFF. The full variable domain, its missing parts supplied by reference TRBV2 and TRBJ1-1, is EPEVTQTPSHQVTQMGQEVILRCVPISNHLYFYWYRQILGQKVEFLVSFYNNEISEKSEIFDDQFSVERPDGSNFTLKIRSTKLEDSAMYFCASGADSEAFFGQGTRLTVV.

The chain links TRBV27 to TRBJ1-1; D is unclear. The germline V gene encodes CDR1 MNHEY and CDR2 SMNVEV (reference sequence). This CDR3 region has 13 residues. Trimming took off 5 bases at V and 8 bases at J, with 15 bases between the two ends. The CDR3 nucleotides read TGTGCCAGCAGTCCACTTACCCCCCCAGAAGCTTTCTTT. Protein sequence: CASSPLTPPEAFF.

Ten or more counts support this clone. The rearrangement uses TRBV10-3 and TRBJ1-2; TRBD1 might be the D (5 bases). Trimming shortened V by 0 bases and J by 4 bases, and 12 bases separated the two germline ends. Germline V CDR1 and CDR2: ENHRY, SYGVKD. CDR3 length: 15 amino acids. CDR3 nucleotide sequence: TGTGCCATCAGTGAGTCGGTCAGGGCCGGCTATGGCTACACCTTC. Protein sequence: CAISESVRAGYGYTF.

This clone was seen only once. The CDR3 spells CASSPWTSGSSYEQYF. Written as DNA, the CDR3 is TGTGCCAGCAGCCCGTGGACTAGCGGGAGCTCCTACGAGCAGTACTTC. The rearrangement links TRBV5-4 to TRBJ2-7; TRBD2 matches at 13 bases. Germline lookup yields CDR1 SGHNT and CDR2 YYREEE (reference sequence). This CDR3 has 16 amino acids. Unmatched junction bases numbered 4, after V lost 4 bases and J lost 0 bases.

V is TRBV4-1 and J is TRBJ2-5; 7 bases agree with TRBD2. This CDR3 region has 15 residues. The germline V gene has CDR1 MGHRA and CDR2 YSYEKL. Unmatched junction bases numbered 6, after V lost 0 bases and J lost 5 bases. In DNA form, the CDR3 reads TGCGCCAGCAGCCAAGAGGGCGGGAGTTGGGAGACCCAGTACTTC. It encodes CASSQEGGSWETQYF.

J is TRBJ2-3 and V is TRBV4-2; TRBD2 matches 7 bases. The germline V gene encodes CDR1 LGHNA and CDR2 YNFKEQ. The CDR3 runs to 20 residues. The V segment lost 1 base and the J segment 0 bases; nucleotides outside the gene matches: 16. CDR3 DNA: TGTGCCAGCAGCCAAGGGGCCGGGCTAGCGGTCCTATCTAGCACAGATACGCAGTATTTT. It encodes CASSQGAGLAVLSSTDTQYF.

V usage is TRBV6-2 or TRBV6-3 and J usage is TRBJ2-1; 7 bases fit TRBD1. Per the germline V gene, CDR1 is MNHEY and CDR2 is SVGEGT. The CDR3 loop spans 13 amino acids. With V trimmed by 2 bases and J by 6 bases, 1 base remained unmatched. The CDR3 reads CASSYPGGNEQFF. The CDR3 DNA follows: TGTGCCAGCAGTTACCCAGGGGGCAATGAGCAGTTCTTC.

This chain uses TRBV28 with TRBJ1-1, with unresolved D. The germline gives CDR1 MDHEN, CDR2 SYDVKM. V lost 7 bases to trimming and J lost 7 bases, with 10 bases between them. The CDR3 contains 11 residues. CDR3 sequence (DNA): TGTGCCAGCAAAGGGAGGTTTGAAGCTTTCTTT. Protein product: CASKGRFEAFF. Drawing the rest from reference TRBV28 and TRBJ1-1, the complete variable domain is DVKVTQSSRYLVKRTGEKVFLECVQDMDHENMFWYRQDPGLGLRLIYFSYDVKMKEKGDIPEGYSVSREKKERFSLILESASTNQTSMYLCASKGRFEAFFGQGTRLTVV.

This clone was detected once. V gene TRBV9 combines with J gene TRBJ1-3, with D unclear. This CDR3 spans 16 amino acids. Trimming took off 0 bases at V and 4 bases at J, with 14 bases between the two ends. Germline V CDR1 and CDR2: SGDLS, YYNGEE. The CDR3 coding sequence is TGTGCCAGCAGCGTAGATCGGCGGGCTAGCGGAAACACCATATATTTT. This translates into CASSVDRRASGNTIYF.